This TCR beta chain is drawn from a study of T cell changes during pregnancy in multiple sclerosis. Using immunoSEQ multiplex PCR, the repertoire was profiled, and TCRdb retains in-frame clones only, with some absent. The sample consists of about 40,000 clones, just over 85% of them appearing once. V shed 3 bases and J shed 3 bases, with 9 bases lying between them. CDR3 length: 13 amino acids. Germline lookup yields CDR1 MNHEY and CDR2 SVGAGI. This chain links TRBV6-5 with TRBJ2-7; D is perhaps TRBD2 (6 bases). This sequence was found in a female donor with multiple sclerosis, enrolled in a pregnancy study. The source was CD4+ T cells from peripheral blood mononuclear cells, collected before pregnancy. CDR3 residues: CASSYGGFYEQYF. DNA of the CDR3: TGTGCCAGCAGTTATGGGGGGTTCTACGAGCAGTACTTC.